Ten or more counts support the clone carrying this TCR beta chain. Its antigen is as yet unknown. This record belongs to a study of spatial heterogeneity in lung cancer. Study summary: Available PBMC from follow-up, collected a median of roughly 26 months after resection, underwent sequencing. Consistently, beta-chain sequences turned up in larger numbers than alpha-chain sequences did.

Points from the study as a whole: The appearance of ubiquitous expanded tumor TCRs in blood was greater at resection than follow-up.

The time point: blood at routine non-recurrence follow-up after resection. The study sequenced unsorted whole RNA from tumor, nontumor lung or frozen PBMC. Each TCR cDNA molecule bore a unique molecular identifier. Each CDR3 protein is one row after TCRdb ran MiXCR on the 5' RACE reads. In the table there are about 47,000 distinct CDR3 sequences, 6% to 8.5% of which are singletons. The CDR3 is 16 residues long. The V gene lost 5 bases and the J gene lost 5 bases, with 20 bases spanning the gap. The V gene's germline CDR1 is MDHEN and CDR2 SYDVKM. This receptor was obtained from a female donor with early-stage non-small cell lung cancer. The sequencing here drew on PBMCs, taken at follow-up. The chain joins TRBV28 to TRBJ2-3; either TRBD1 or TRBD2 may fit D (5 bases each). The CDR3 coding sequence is TGTGCCAGCAGTCCGAACACCCGACGGGGCATAGATACGCAGTATTTT. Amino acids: CASSPNTRRGIDTQYF. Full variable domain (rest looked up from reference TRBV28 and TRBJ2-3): DVKVTQSSRYLVKRTGEKVFLECVQDMDHENMFWYRQDPGLGLRLIYFSYDVKMKEKGDIPEGYSVSREKKERFSLILESASTNQTSMYLCASSPNTRRGIDTQYFGPGTRLTVL.